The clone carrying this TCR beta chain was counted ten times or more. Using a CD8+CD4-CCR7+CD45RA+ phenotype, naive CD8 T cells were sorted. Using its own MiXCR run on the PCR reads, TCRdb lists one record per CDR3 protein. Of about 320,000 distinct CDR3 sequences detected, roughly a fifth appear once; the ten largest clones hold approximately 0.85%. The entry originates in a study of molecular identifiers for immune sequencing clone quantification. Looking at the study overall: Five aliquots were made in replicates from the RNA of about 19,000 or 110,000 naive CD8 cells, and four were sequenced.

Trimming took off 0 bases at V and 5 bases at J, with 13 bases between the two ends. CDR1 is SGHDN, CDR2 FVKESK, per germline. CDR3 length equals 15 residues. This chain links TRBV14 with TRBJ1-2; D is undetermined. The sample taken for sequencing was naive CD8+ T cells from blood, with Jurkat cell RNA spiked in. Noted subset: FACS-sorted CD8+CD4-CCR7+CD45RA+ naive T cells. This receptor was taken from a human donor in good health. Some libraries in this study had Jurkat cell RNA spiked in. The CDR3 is CASSQEGLTMYGYTF. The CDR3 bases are TGTGCCAGCAGCCAAGAAGGGCTGACGATGTATGGCTACACCTTC.